This T cell receptor beta chain emerged from a study of neurological immune-mediated disorders. CDR3 length: 14 amino acids. The J segment lost 6 bases and the V segment lost 0 bases, leaving 4 bases of the junction unmatched. CDR1 and CDR2 (germline): SGHRS, YFSETQ. This clonotype was observed at least ten times. No antigen is known for it. Time point here: technical triplicate 1. The unsorted libraries were produced from 2 million PBMCs held at -80 C. Study-level points and caveats: Among expanded clones, no CDR3 amino acid sequences were shared across subjects, a pattern suggesting private repertoires in all groups. In HTLV-1-associated myelopathy, TCR clonal expansion was greatest, and in multiple sclerosis it was least, below healthy controls.

It was by 5'RACE with 10-nucleotide random UMIs that the cDNA was made. TCRdb itself ran the 5' RACE reads through MiXCR, one entry per CDR3 protein. The sample gives roughly 41,000 distinct CDR3 sequences, 11% of which show up once; about 4% is in the top ten. Sequenced input: PBMCs. This chain joins TRBV5-1 and TRBJ1-1, with 8 bases fitting TRBD1. The clonotype was recovered from a man aged 60-69 years with HTLV-1-associated myelopathy (HAM/TSP). The CDR3 protein is CASSLGQGSAEAFF. The CDR3 nucleotides read TGCGCCAGCAGCTTGGGACAGGGGTCCGCTGAAGCTTTCTTT.